Listed here are 14 T cell receptor beta chains from one sample, sequenced in a study of monozygotic twins with inflammatory bowel disease. Reprocessing the 5' RACE reads, TCRdb reports a single entry for every CDR3 protein and omits DNA. The sample has just over 300,000 distinct CDR3 sequences; the top ten hold over 5.5%. Sequencing used blood. The receptors derive from a human donor with ulcerative colitis or Crohn's disease, or a healthy co-twin of an affected twin (not recorded which).

This chain joins TRBV10-3 and TRBJ2-1; TCRdb proposes TRBD2, but this gene call is untestable without DNA. This CDR3 is built from 13 residues. Germline CDR1 reads ENHRY; CDR2 reads SYGVKD. The CDR3 here is CATTSNPYNEQFF.

The chain combines TRBV4-1 with TRBJ2-3; TCRdb's assignment of TRBD2 cannot be checked, as there is no DNA. Germline V CDR1 and CDR2: MGHRA, YSYEKL. This CDR3 is 18 amino acids long. CDR3: CASSQEIGAAGGTDTQYF.

The V and J genes are TRBV7-3 and TRBJ1-1. CDR1 is SGHTA and CDR2 is FQGTGA in the germline V gene. The CDR3 runs 14 residues. The CDR3 region is CASSLTRVRTEAFF.

The chain employs TRBV29-1 and TRBJ1-2. Germline V gene lookup returns CDR1 SQVTM and CDR2 ANQGSEA. This CDR3 comprises 11 residues. The CDR3 loop is CSVGPNYGYTF.

This chain connects TRBV28 to TRBJ2-5; the TRBD1 assignment by TCRdb is unverifiable without DNA. This CDR3 has 13 amino acids. Germline V gene lookup returns CDR1 MDHEN and CDR2 SYDVKM. The CDR3 loop is CASRSGTQETQYF.

The V gene is TRBV5-1, the J gene TRBJ2-7; without DNA, the TCRdb call of TRBD1 cannot be checked. Germline assignment: CDR1 SGHRS and CDR2 YFSETQ. The CDR3 spans 18 residues. The CDR3 here is CASSIPGQGASGLYEQYF.

The V call is TRBV7-7, the J call TRBJ2-5. The length of the CDR3 is 13 residues. CDR1 is SSHAT, CDR2 FNYEAQ, per germline (reference sequence). CDR3 residues: CASSPVVGETQYF.

The chain carries TRBV6-2 or TRBV6-3 and TRBJ2-1; TCRdb names TRBD1, which stays unverified in the absence of DNA. CDR1 and CDR2 (germline): MNHEY, SVGEGT. The length of the CDR3 is 16 residues. This CDR3 is CASSYNSRPVLFEQFF.

V gene TRBV6-5 combines with J gene TRBJ2-2. CDR3 length: 14 residues. Per germline, CDR1 MNHEY and CDR2 SVGAGI. The CDR3 is CASSYGQRTGELFF.

The chain couples TRBV20-1 to TRBJ2-7; TCRdb's D gene call, TRBD1, goes unchecked for lack of DNA. CDR3 length equals 12 residues. Germline V gene data show CDR1 as DFQATT and CDR2 as SNEGSKA (reference sequence). This chain's CDR3 is CSARPGGYEQYF.

The chain combines TRBV6-2 or TRBV6-3 with TRBJ2-7; without DNA, the TCRdb call of TRBD1 cannot be checked. The germline V gene has CDR1 MNHEY and CDR2 SVGEGT. This CDR3 comprises 14 residues. The CDR3 reads CASSYPGSAYEQYF.

The chain has TRBV3-1 and TRBJ2-3; as DNA is missing, the TRBD1 call by TCRdb cannot be tested. CDR1 is LGHDT, CDR2 YNNKEL, per germline (reference sequence). The CDR3 has 16 amino acids. The CDR3 reads CASSQRGGVLADTQYF.

The rearrangement uses TRBV7-9 and TRBJ2-1; checking the TCRdb D call of TRBD2 is not possible without DNA. The CDR3 sequence is 14 residues long. Per germline, CDR1 SEHNR and CDR2 FQNEAQ (reference sequence). CDR3 region: CASSELASGDEQFF.

The rearrangement joins TRBV5-1 to TRBJ1-3; TCRdb's D call, TRBD1, is unchecked because there is no DNA. The CDR3 extends over 14 amino acids. Germline V gene lookup returns CDR1 SGHRS and CDR2 YFSETQ. CDR3: CASSSGNLFGTIYF.